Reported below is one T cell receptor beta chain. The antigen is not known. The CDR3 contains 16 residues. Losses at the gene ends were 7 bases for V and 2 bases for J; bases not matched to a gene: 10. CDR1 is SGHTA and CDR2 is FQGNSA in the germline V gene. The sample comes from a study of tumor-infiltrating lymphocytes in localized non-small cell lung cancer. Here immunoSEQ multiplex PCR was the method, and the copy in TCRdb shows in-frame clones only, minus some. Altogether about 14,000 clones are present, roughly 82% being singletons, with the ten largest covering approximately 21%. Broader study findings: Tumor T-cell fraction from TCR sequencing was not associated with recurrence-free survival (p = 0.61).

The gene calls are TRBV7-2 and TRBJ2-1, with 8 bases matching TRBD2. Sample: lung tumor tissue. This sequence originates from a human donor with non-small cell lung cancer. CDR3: CASIFGGAAPYNEQFF. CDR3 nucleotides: TGTGCCAGCATTTTCGGGGGGGCAGCTCCCTACAATGAGCAGTTCTTC.